This T cell receptor (beta chain) was identified in a study of T cells in Graves' hyperthyroidism and ophthalmopathy. Amplification of TCR beta CDR3 regions was performed using RNA transcripts as template. A first-round RT-PCR of the TCR CDR3 used the HTBI primer set. TCRdb reprocessed the multiplex PCR reads via MiXCR and lists one record per CDR3 protein. Of fewer than 900,000 distinct CDR3 sequences listed, about 15% were seen once; the top ten hold roughly 8%. Across 18 months, stable Graves' hyperthyroidism was marked by no progression to ophthalmopathy. The length of the CDR3 is 16 residues. The trim removed 3 bases at V and 4 bases at J, leaving 3 bases unmatched. CDR1 MGHRA and CDR2 YSYEKL come from the germline V gene.

Sequencing was done on a sample of blood. The chain has TRBV4-1 and TRBJ2-6, with TRBD1 matching over 10 bases. The sequence came from a man aged 18 to 30 with Graves' hyperthyroidism. The CDR3 coding sequence is TGCGCCAGCAGCCAGGACAGGGGGTTAGGGGCCAACGTCCTGACTTTC. This codes for CASSQDRGLGANVLTF.